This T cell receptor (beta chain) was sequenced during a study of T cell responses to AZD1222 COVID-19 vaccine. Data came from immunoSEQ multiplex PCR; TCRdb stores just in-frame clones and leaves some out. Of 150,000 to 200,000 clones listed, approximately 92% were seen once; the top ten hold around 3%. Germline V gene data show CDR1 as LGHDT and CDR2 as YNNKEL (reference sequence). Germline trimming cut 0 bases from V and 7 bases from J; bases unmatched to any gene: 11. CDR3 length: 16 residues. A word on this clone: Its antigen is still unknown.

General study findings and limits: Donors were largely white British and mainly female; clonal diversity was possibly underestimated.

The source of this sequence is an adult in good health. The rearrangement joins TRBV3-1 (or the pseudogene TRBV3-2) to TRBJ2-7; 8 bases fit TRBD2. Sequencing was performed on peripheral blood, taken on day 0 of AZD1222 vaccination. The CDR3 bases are TGTGCCAGCAGCCAAGACCGGGAGGGCCCTTTACGGGAGCAGTACTTC. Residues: CASSQDREGPLREQYF.